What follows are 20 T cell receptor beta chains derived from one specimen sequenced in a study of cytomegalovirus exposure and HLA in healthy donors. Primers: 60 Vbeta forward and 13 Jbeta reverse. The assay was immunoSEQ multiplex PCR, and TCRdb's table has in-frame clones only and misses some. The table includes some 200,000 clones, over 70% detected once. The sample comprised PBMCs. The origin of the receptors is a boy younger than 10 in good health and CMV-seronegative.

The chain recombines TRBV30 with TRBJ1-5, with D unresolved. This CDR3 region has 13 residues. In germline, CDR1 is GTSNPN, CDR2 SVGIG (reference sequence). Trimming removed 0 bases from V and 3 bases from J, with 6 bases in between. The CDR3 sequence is CAWSVNTNQPQHF. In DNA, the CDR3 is TGTGCCTGGAGTGTGAACACCAATCAGCCCCAGCATTTT.

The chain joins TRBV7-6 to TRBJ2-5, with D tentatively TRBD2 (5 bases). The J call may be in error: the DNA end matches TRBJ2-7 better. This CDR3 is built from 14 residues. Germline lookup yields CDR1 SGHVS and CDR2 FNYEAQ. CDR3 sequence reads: CASSRAAPSYEQYF. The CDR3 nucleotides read TGTGCCAGCAGCCGAGCGGCTCCGAGCTACGAGCAGTACTTC.

For the CDR3, the DNA is TGTGCCAGCAGTTATTCCGGGACAGGGAGGGAGACCCAGTACTTC. Translating it yields CASSYSGTGRETQYF. The gene calls are TRBV6-5 and TRBJ2-5; TRBD1 aligns across 9 bases. In germline, CDR1 is MNHEY, CDR2 SVGAGI. This CDR3 region has 15 residues. V dropped 3 bases and J dropped 5; count of bases not matched to a gene: 7.

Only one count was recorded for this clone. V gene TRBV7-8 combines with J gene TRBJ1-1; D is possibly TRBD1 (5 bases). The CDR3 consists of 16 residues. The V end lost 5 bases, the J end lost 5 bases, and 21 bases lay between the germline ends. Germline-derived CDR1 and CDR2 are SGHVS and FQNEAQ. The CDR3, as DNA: TGTGCCAGCAGCCCGAGGGGAGGTGGCGAATCTACTGAAGCTTTCTTT. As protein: CASSPRGGGESTEAFF.

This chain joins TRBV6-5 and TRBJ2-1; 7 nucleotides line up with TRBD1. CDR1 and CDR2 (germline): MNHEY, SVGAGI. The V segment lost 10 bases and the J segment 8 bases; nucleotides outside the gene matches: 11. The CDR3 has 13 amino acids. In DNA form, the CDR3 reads TGTGCCACCCATTCGAGACAGGGTCATGAGCAGTTCTTC. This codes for CATHSRQGHEQFF.

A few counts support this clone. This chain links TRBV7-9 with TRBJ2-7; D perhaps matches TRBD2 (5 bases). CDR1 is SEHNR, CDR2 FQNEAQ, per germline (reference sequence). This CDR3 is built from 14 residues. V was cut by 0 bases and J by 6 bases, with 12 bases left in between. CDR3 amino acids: CASSLALEGSEQYF. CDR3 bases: TGTGCCAGCAGCTTAGCTCTTGAGGGCTCCGAGCAGTACTTC. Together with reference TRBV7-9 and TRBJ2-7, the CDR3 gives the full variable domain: DTGVSQNPRHKITKRGQNVTFRCDPISEHNRLYWYRQTLGQGPEFLTYFQNEAQLEKSRLLSDRFSAERPKGSFSTLEIQRTEQGDSAMYLCASSLALEGSEQYFGPGTRLTVT.

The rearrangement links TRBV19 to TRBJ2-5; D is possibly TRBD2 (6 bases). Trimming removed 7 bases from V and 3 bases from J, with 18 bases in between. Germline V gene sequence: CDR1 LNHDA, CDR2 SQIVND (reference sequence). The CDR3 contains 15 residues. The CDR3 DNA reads TGTGCCAGTACCCCAAGGGTGGGACTTGAAGAGACCCAGTACTTC. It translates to CASTPRVGLEETQYF. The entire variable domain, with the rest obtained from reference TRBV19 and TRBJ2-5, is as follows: DGGITQSPKYLFRKEGQNVTLSCEQNLNHDAMYWYRQDPGQGLRLIYYSQIVNDFQKGDIAEGYSVSREKKESFPLTVTSAQKNPTAFYLCASTPRVGLEETQYFGPGTRLLVL.

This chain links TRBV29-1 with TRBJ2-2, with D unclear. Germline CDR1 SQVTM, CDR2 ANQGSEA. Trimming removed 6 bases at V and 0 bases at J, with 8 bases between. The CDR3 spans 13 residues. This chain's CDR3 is CSVSDPNTGELFF. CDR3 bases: TGCAGCGTCAGCGACCCGAACACCGGGGAGCTGTTTTTT.

CDR3: CASQGGGNNSPLHF. CDR3 nucleotide sequence: TGTGCCAGCCAGGGAGGGGGAAATAATTCACCCCTCCACTTT. This chain uses TRBV19 with TRBJ1-6; possibly TRBD1 for D (6 bases). The V end lost 9 bases, the J end lost 5 bases, and 14 bases lay between the germline ends. The germline V gene encodes CDR1 LNHDA and CDR2 SQIVND (reference sequence). The CDR3 totals 14 residues. The variable domain in full, completed from reference TRBV19 and TRBJ1-6, reads DGGITQSPKYLFRKEGQNVTLSCEQNLNHDAMYWYRQDPGQGLRLIYYSQIVNDFQKGDIAEGYSVSREKKESFPLTVTSAQKNPTAFYLCASQGGGNNSPLHFGNGTRLTVT.

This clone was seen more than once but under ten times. CDR3 coding DNA: TGCGCCAGCAGCCCGGACAGCCCCTATGGCTACACCTTC. Protein product: CASSPDSPYGYTF. This chain connects TRBV5-1 to TRBJ1-2; TRBD1 is a possible D gene (6 bases). The CDR3 contains 13 residues. Germline CDR1 is SGHRS and CDR2 is YFSETQ. The V and J ends lost 4 bases and 4 bases respectively, with 11 bases between them.

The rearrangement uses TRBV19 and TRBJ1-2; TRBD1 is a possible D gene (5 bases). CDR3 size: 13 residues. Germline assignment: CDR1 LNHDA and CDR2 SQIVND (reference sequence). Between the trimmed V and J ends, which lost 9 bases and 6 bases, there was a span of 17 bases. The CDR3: CASWGGRAHGYTF. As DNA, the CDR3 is TGTGCCAGCTGGGGTGGCAGGGCCCATGGCTACACCTTC.

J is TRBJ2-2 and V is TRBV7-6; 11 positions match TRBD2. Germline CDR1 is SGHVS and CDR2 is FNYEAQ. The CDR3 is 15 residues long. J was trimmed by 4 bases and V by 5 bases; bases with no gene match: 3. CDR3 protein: CASSGTSGSTGELFF. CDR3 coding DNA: TGTGCCAGCAGCGGCACTAGCGGGAGCACCGGGGAGCTGTTTTTT.

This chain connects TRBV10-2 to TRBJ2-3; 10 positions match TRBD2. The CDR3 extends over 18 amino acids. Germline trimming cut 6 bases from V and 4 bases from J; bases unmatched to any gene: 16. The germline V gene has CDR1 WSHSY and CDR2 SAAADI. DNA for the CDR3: TGCGCCAGCAGAGAAGTGGGACTAGCGCAGGAACAACCAGATACGCAGTATTTT. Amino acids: CASREVGLAQEQPDTQYF.

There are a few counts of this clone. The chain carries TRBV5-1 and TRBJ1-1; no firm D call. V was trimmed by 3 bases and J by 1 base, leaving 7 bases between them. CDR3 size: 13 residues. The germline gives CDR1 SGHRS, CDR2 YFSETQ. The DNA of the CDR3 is TGCGCCAGCAGCTCCGGAGCGAACACTGAAGCTTTCTTT. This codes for CASSSGANTEAFF.

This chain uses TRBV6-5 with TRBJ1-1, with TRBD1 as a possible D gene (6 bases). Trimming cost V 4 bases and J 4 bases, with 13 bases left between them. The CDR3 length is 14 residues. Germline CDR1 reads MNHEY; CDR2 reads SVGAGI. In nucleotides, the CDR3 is TGTGCCAGCAGTTTACAGGGTTCGGGCACTGAAGCTTTCTTT. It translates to CASSLQGSGTEAFF.

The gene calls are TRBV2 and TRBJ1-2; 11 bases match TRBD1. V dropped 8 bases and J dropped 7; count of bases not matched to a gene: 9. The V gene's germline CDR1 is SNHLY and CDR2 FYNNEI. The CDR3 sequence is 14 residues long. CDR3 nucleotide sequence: TGTGCCAGCCGGCGGGGACAGGGGGTAGGTGGCTACACCTTC. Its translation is CASRRGQGVGGYTF.

The CDR3 reads CASSFGTGRTGELFF. The CDR3 DNA reads TGTGCCAGCAGCTTCGGGACAGGCCGCACCGGGGAGCTGTTTTTT. The chain has TRBV13 and TRBJ2-2; 8 nucleotides agree with TRBD1. CDR1 is PRHDT, CDR2 FYEKMQ, per germline (reference sequence). This CDR3 has 15 amino acids. J gave up 4 bases and V 3 bases, and 4 bases lay outside the gene matches.

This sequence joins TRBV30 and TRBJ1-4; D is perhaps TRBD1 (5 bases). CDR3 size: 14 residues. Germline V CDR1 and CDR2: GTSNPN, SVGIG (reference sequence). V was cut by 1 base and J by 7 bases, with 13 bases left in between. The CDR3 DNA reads TGTGCCTGGAGTGGGGCGCCGGGGGGTGAAAAACTGTTTTTT. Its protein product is CAWSGAPGGEKLFF.

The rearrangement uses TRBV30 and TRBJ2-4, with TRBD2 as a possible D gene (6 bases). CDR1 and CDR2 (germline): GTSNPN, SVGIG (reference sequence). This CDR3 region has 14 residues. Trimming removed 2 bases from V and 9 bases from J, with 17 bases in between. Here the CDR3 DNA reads TGTGCCTGGAGTTCGGAGGGGTTCCGACGCATTCAGTACTTC. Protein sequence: CAWSSEGFRRIQYF.

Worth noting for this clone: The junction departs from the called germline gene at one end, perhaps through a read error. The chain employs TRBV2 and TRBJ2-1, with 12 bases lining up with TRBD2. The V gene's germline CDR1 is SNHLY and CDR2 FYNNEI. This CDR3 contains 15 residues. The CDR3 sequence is CASTELAGGYNEQFF. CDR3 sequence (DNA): TGTGCCAGCACTGAACTAGCGGGAGGTTACAATGAGCAGTTCTTC.